The rows below give T cell receptor beta chains drawn from one sample of a study of technical replicates of blood from a handful of donors. The assay was immunoSEQ multiplex PCR, and TCRdb's table has in-frame clones only and misses some. The sample yields tens of thousands of clones, 95% to 97% seen once. The sample consisted of T cells isolated from PBMCs. These receptors were taken from a human donor in good health. CDR3s include the opening cysteine and the closing phenylalanine or tryptophan. The order of the fields is V gene, clone size, J gene, D gene, CDR3 protein, CDR3 DNA. D genes are given only for firm matches. Size values are once, few and many counts, or a class for expanded clones, and some rows have none.

>TRBV19|once|TRBJ2-2|TRBD1
CASRLGQSTTGELFF
TGTGCCAGTAGATTGGGACAGAGTACCACCGGGGAGCTGTTTTTT
>TRBV5-6|.|TRBJ1-5|TRBD1
CASSWDRGQPQHF
TGTGCCAGCAGTTGGGACAGGGGGCAGCCCCAGCATTTT
>TRBV11-2|.|TRBJ2-3|TRBD2
CASSLSGLAENTDTQYF
TGTGCCAGCAGCTTATCGGGACTAGCGGAAAACACAGATACGCAGTATTTT
>TRBV9|.|TRBJ2-7|TRBD1
CASSFQTGGSGEQYF
TGTGCCAGCAGCTTTCAGACAGGGGGATCGGGCGAGCAGTACTTC
>TRBV6-5|once|TRBJ1-2|.
CASSYSQGRGYTF
TGTGCCAGCAGTTACTCACAGGGTAGAGGCTACACCTTC
>TRBV9|.|TRBJ2-6|.
CASGPSPRGGAGANVLTF
TGTGCCAGCGGACCCTCTCCCAGAGGGGGTGCTGGGGCCAACGTCCTGACTTTC
>TRBV6-5|.|TRBJ1-2|TRBD1
CASNPGTGSPYGYTF
TGTGCCAGCAACCCCGGGACAGGCAGCCCCTATGGCTACACCTTC
>TRBV9|.|TRBJ2-1|TRBD2
CASSPRRGGSTNEQFF
TGTGCCAGCAGCCCTAGACGGGGCGGGAGTACAAATGAGCAGTTCTTC
>TRBV4-3|.|TRBJ2-7|TRBD2
CASSQDRPSGSIEQYF
TGCGCCAGCAGCCAAGATAGACCTAGCGGGAGTATCGAGCAGTACTTC
>TRBV6-1|.|TRBJ2-7|.
CASSEGGYYEQYF
TGTGCCAGCAGTGAAGGGGGCTACTACGAGCAGTACTTC
>TRBV30|.|TRBJ2-5|.
CAWSFQNQETQYF
TGTGCCTGGAGTTTTCAGAATCAAGAGACCCAGTACTTC
>TRBV6-6|.|TRBJ2-3|.
CASTHLRSGTDTQYF
TGTGCCAGCACCCACCTTCGTAGTGGCACAGATACGCAGTATTTT
>TRBV25-1|once|TRBJ2-1|TRBD2
CASSEREVTGTHNEQFF
TGTGCCAGCAGTGAACGGGAGGTTACGGGGACCCACAATGAGCAGTTCTTC
>TRBV7-9|.|TRBJ2-2|.
CASSLMVGPNTGELFF
TGTGCCAGCAGCTTAATGGTTGGGCCGAACACCGGGGAGCTGTTTTTT
>TRBV20-1|.|TRBJ2-7|.
CSASLYEQYF
TGCAGTGCTAGTCTCTACGAGCAGTACTTC
>TRBV7-9|.|TRBJ2-1|TRBD1
CASSPTRQGYNEQFF
TGTGCCAGCAGCCCGACGAGACAGGGTTACAATGAGCAGTTCTTC
>TRBV28|.|TRBJ2-7|.
CASSFFSATPHYEQYF
TGTGCCAGCAGTTTTTTTTCCGCCACTCCCCACTACGAGCAGTACTTC
>TRBV11-3|once|TRBJ1-1|TRBD1
CASSLGRTGNTEAFF
TGTGCCAGCAGCTTAGGGAGGACAGGCAACACTGAAGCTTTCTTT
>TRBV10-2|.|TRBJ1-2|.
CASSDTAYGYTF
TGCGCCAGCAGTGACACAGCCTATGGCTACACCTTC
>TRBV6-4|.|TRBJ2-1|TRBD1
CASSGGTANEQFF
TGTGCCAGCAGTGGAGGGACAGCCAATGAGCAGTTCTTC
>TRBV19|.|TRBJ1-2|.
CASSLAGGYTF
TGTGCCAGTAGTCTGGCAGGGGGCTACACCTTC
>TRBV7-7|.|TRBJ2-1|TRBD2
CASSLGEGNEQFF
TGTGCCAGCAGCTTGGGGGAGGGCAATGAGCAGTTCTTC
>TRBV7-9|.|TRBJ1-2|.
CASSFTGNYGYTF
TGTGCCAGCAGCTTCACAGGGAACTATGGCTACACCTTC
>TRBV30|.|TRBJ2-7|TRBD1
CAWSLTGGDEQYF
TGTGCCTGGAGTTTAACAGGGGGCGACGAGCAGTACTTC
>TRBV7-9|.|TRBJ1-2|TRBD1
CASSLVTGDYYGYTF
TGTGCCAGCAGCTTAGTGACAGGGGATTACTATGGCTACACCTTC
>TRBV30|.|TRBJ1-2|TRBD1
CAWSDRAFYGYTF
TGTGCCTGGAGCGACAGGGCCTTCTATGGCTACACCTTC
>TRBV7-9|.|TRBJ2-3|TRBD2
CASMLTSGRASTDTQYF
TGTGCCAGCATGTTGACTAGCGGGAGGGCTAGCACAGATACGCAGTATTTT